The present T cell receptor beta chain was sequenced within a study of OX40 agonist ivuxolimab in advanced cancers. Background on the study: Partial responses were achieved by three patients, of whom one had hepatocellular carcinoma and two had cutaneous melanoma. Study results and caveats: Blood T cells, both CD4+ and CD8+, expanded clonally by week 6 at 0.1 to 3.0 mg/kg.

CDR3 length: 13 residues. The V end was cut by 0 bases, the J end by 8 bases, with 8 bases between. The germline CDR1 and CDR2 sequences are SGHNT and YYREEE (reference sequence). This table comes from immunoSEQ multiplex PCR, and its TCRdb copy is limited to in-frame clones, with some not included. The sample contains roughly 73,000 clones, roughly 84% of which appear only once. To note about this clone: Its antigen remains unknown.

The sequence came from an adult with an advanced solid tumor such as melanoma, head and neck, liver or kidney cancer. This sample comprised CD4+ or CD8+ T cells sorted from blood, obtained in a trial of the OX40 agonist ivuxolimab. V usage is TRBV5-4 and J usage is TRBJ1-4; D remains unclear. DNA for the CDR3: TGTGCCAGCAGCTTGGACAATGGGGAAAAACTGTTTTTT. Translation gives CASSLDNGEKLFF. The full variable domain, rest sourced from reference TRBV5-4 and TRBJ1-4, is ETGVTQSPTHLIKTRGQQVTLRCSSQSGHNTVSWYQQALGQGPQFIFQYYREEENGRGNFPPRFSGLQFPNYSSELNVNALELDDSALYLCASSLDNGEKLFFGSGTQLSVL.